These 16 T cell receptor beta chains came from one sample sequenced in a study of T cell responses to AZD1222 COVID-19 vaccine. Here immunoSEQ multiplex PCR was the method, and the copy in TCRdb shows in-frame clones only, minus some. The sample lists fewer than 30,000 clones, roughly nine tenths occurring once. The sample here was peripheral blood, taken 28 days after the second AZD1222 dose. These receptors were obtained from an adult who received the AZD1222 COVID-19 vaccine.

The chain employs TRBV4-1 and TRBJ1-4; D gene unclear. CDR1 MGHRA and CDR2 YSYEKL come from the germline V gene. V lost 6 bases and J 6 bases, leaving 20 bases between the germline ends. CDR3 length equals 16 residues. This CDR3 reads CASRPIPGPSYEKLFF. Written as DNA, the CDR3 is TGCGCCAGCAGACCTATTCCGGGCCCATCGTATGAAAAACTGTTTTTT.

The chain joins TRBV19 to TRBJ1-5; no firm D call. CDR1 is LNHDA, CDR2 SQIVND, per germline (reference sequence). The CDR3 is made up of 12 amino acids. Trimming took off 5 bases at V and 7 bases at J, with 9 bases between the two ends. Here the CDR3 reads CASSYGEQPQHF. The CDR3 DNA follows: TGTGCCAGTAGTTATGGTGAACAGCCCCAGCATTTT.

The chain carries TRBV11-2 and TRBJ2-4; D ambiguous. The ends were cut back, 4 bases at V and 9 bases at J, with 7 bases in the middle. CDR1 SGHAT and CDR2 FQNNGV come from the germline V gene. The CDR3 runs to 11 residues. CDR3 DNA: TGTGCCAGCAGCTCGCCGGGCATTCAGTACTTC. It codes for CASSSPGIQYF.

This clone turned up a few times. The chain combines TRBV28 with TRBJ1-5; 9 nucleotides match TRBD1. Trimming removed 7 bases from V and 4 bases from J; junction bases left unmatched: 11. Germline V gene sequence: CDR1 MDHEN, CDR2 SYDVKM. The length of the CDR3 is 16 residues. CDR3 in amino acids: CASTGSDRGRNQPQHF. Here the CDR3 DNA reads TGTGCCAGCACCGGATCGGACAGGGGCCGAAATCAGCCCCAGCATTTT.

The rearrangement links TRBV28 to TRBJ2-2; TRBD1 matches 9 bases. Germline V gene data show CDR1 as MDHEN and CDR2 as SYDVKM. V shed 6 bases and J 3 bases; nucleotides not matched to a gene: 8. The CDR3 is 16 residues long. The CDR3 sequence: CASRQPGQGDTGELFF. CDR3 nucleotide sequence: TGTGCCAGCAGACAACCGGGACAGGGAGACACCGGGGAGCTGTTTTTT.

The genes are TRBV28 and TRBJ1-6; D is ambiguous. Trimming stripped 7 bases from V and 8 bases from J, with 18 bases between. CDR1 is MDHEN and CDR2 is SYDVKM in the germline V gene. This CDR3 is built from 15 residues. As DNA, the CDR3 is TGTGCCAGCAACCAACGACAAGCGGGCTATTCACCCCTCCACTTT. Its translation: CASNQRQAGYSPLHF. The full variable domain, in which reference TRBV28 and TRBJ1-6 provide the parts outside the CDR3, is DVKVTQSSRYLVKRTGEKVFLECVQDMDHENMFWYRQDPGLGLRLIYFSYDVKMKEKGDIPEGYSVSREKKERFSLILESASTNQTSMYLCASNQRQAGYSPLHFGNGTRLTVT.

The gene calls are TRBV7-8 and TRBJ1-2; 8 bases agree with TRBD1. Germline assignment: CDR1 SGHVS and CDR2 FQNEAQ. V was clipped by 2 bases and J by 2 bases; unmatched bases: 7. The CDR3 contains 16 residues. Written as DNA, the CDR3 is TGTGCCAGCAGCTTAACCACCGGGACAGGAAACTATGGCTACACCTTC. Protein product: CASSLTTGTGNYGYTF.

This clone was detected a few times. The chain carries TRBV5-1 and TRBJ2-7, with D perhaps TRBD2 (7 bases). There are 14 residues in the CDR3. Trimming took off 4 bases at V and 7 bases at J, with 18 bases between the two ends. Germline lookup yields CDR1 SGHRS and CDR2 YFSETQ. Here the CDR3 DNA reads TGCGCCAGCAGCCCCCGGGGGGACATTGGGGAGCAGTACTTC. Translation: CASSPRGDIGEQYF. The whole variable domain, remainder taken from reference TRBV5-1 and TRBJ2-7, is KAGVTQTPRYLIKTRGQQVTLSCSPISGHRSVSWYQQTPGQGLQFLFEYFSETQRNKGNFPGRFSGRQFSNSRSEMNVSTLELGDSALYLCASSPRGDIGEQYFGPGTRLTVT.

V and J are TRBV24-1 and TRBJ2-7, with a possible D match to TRBD1 (6 bases). Germline values: CDR1 KGHDR, CDR2 SFDVKD. The V and J ends lost 5 bases and 5 bases respectively, with 9 bases between them. The CDR3 has 12 amino acids. The CDR3 nucleotides read TGTGCCACCAGTGGTCAGGGGCACGAGCAGTACTTC. Translated: CATSGQGHEQYF.

The chain combines TRBV11-2 with TRBJ1-2; D is unresolved. Germline CDR1 SGHAT, CDR2 FQNNGV. Trimming stripped 5 bases from V and 8 bases from J, with 9 bases between. CDR3 length equals 11 residues. In nucleotides, the CDR3 is TGTGCCAGCAGCCCTGCTGTGGGCTACACCTTC. Its translation is CASSPAVGYTF. Variable domain in full (rest from reference TRBV11-2 and TRBJ1-2): EAGVAQSPRYKIIEKRQSVAFWCNPISGHATLYWYQQILGQGPKLLIQFQNNGVVDDSQLPKDRFSAERLKGVDSTLKIQPAKLEDSAVYLCASSPAVGYTFGSGTRLTVV.

The table lists this clone with a few counts. J is TRBJ1-2 and V is TRBV28; 8 positions match TRBD1. CDR1 is MDHEN, CDR2 SYDVKM, per germline. This CDR3 spans 12 amino acids. V was clipped by 6 bases and J by 4 bases; unmatched bases: 1. CDR3 nucleotides: TGTGCCAGCAGCGGACAGGGCTATGGCTACACCTTC. This translates into CASSGQGYGYTF.

This rearrangement joins TRBV7-8 to TRBJ2-2, with D possibly matching TRBD2 (5 bases). Deletions cut 2 bases from V and 3 bases from J, with 7 bases between. The CDR3 has 14 residues. The germline gives CDR1 SGHVS, CDR2 FQNEAQ. CDR3 sequence (DNA): TGTGCCAGCAGCTTAAAGGGAGACACCGGGGAGCTGTTTTTT. Translation gives CASSLKGDTGELFF.

The chain employs TRBV18 and TRBJ2-1; 12 bases line up with TRBD2. Germline values: CDR1 KGHSH, CDR2 LQKENI. The ends lost 3 bases at V and 6 bases at J; junction bases unmatched: 6. This CDR3 comprises 16 residues. CDR3 loop: CASSPTLAGGFNEQFF. CDR3 nucleotide sequence: TGTGCCAGCTCACCTACACTAGCGGGAGGATTCAATGAGCAGTTCTTC.

The chain uses TRBV5-1 and TRBJ2-2; 7 positions match TRBD2. CDR3 length: 16 amino acids. Germline V gene data show CDR1 as SGHRS and CDR2 as YFSETQ. The J segment lost 6 bases and the V segment lost 0 bases, leaving 8 bases of the junction unmatched. The CDR3 DNA sequence: TGCGCCAGCAGCTTGGCTCGGACTAGGGGTTCCGGGGAGCTGTTTTTT. Protein product: CASSLARTRGSGELFF.

V is TRBV3-1 (or the pseudogene TRBV3-2) and J is TRBJ2-1, with 7 bases matching TRBD2. This CDR3 is 16 amino acids long. Germline V gives CDR1 LGHDT, CDR2 YNNKEL (reference sequence). V was clipped by 2 bases and J by 0 bases; unmatched bases: 4. CDR3 bases: TGTGCCAGCAGCCAACTAGCGGCTAGCTCCTACAATGAGCAGTTCTTC. Translation gives CASSQLAASSYNEQFF.

The rearrangement joins TRBV7-2 to TRBJ1-3; D remains ambiguous. CDR1 is SGHTA and CDR2 is FQGNSA in the germline V gene. Trimming shortened V by 1 base and J by 4 bases, and 11 bases separated the two germline ends. The CDR3 runs 15 residues. The CDR3 loop reads CASSLGEAGGNTIYF. Here the CDR3 DNA reads TGTGCCAGCAGCTTAGGCGAAGCTGGCGGAAACACCATATATTTT.